These 15 T cell receptor beta chains were all obtained from the same sample, sequenced in a study of shared clonotypes between healthy human individuals. Terminally differentiated effector memory CD45RA+ cells were excluded by CCR7 positive selection of CD45RO-negative cells. Repertoires were generated with immunoSEQ multiplex PCR, while TCRdb's copy carries only in-frame clones and drops some. Counted here are hundreds of thousands of clones, around 96% occurring once; the ten biggest clones make up about 0.12%. Sequenced sample: naive CD8+ T cells sorted from blood. The source is a woman between 25 and 40 years old in good health.

The DNA for the CDR3 is TGCGCCAGCACACCCACGTGGAGGGTCTGGCAAGAGACCCAGTACTTC. Translating it yields CASTPTWRVWQETQYF. The chain recombines TRBV5-1 with TRBJ2-5, with D tentatively TRBD2 (6 bases). Deletions cut 6 bases from V and 2 bases from J, with 20 bases between. This CDR3 has 16 residues. CDR1 and CDR2 (germline): SGHRS, YFSETQ.

The chain joins TRBV6-6 to TRBJ2-3, with D tentatively TRBD1 or TRBD2 (5 bases each). Germline CDR1 is MNHNY and CDR2 is SVGAGI (reference sequence). This CDR3 spans 14 amino acids. Trimming pared 8 bases from V and 2 bases from J, leaving 14 bases between. The CDR3 loop is CASQGRTFTDTQYF. The DNA of the CDR3 is TGTGCCAGCCAGGGACGGACTTTCACAGATACGCAGTATTTT.

The rearrangement joins TRBV13 to TRBJ2-7, with D possibly being TRBD2 (6 bases). CDR1 and CDR2 (germline): PRHDT, FYEKMQ (reference sequence). Trimming took off 2 bases at V and 2 bases at J, with 22 bases between the two ends. This CDR3 comprises 18 residues. The chain's CDR3 is CASSLTPWGDPSTYEQYF. The CDR3 DNA sequence: TGTGCCAGCAGCTTAACCCCCTGGGGGGACCCTTCAACCTACGAGCAGTACTTC.

The rearrangement links TRBV5-1 to TRBJ2-3, with TRBD2 matching 15 bases. Losses at the gene ends were 2 bases for V and 0 bases for J; bases not matched to a gene: 1. This CDR3 has 17 amino acids. The germline V gene encodes CDR1 SGHRS and CDR2 YFSETQ. The chain's CDR3 is CASSFGLAGGSTDTQYF. CDR3 sequence (DNA): TGCGCCAGCAGCTTCGGACTAGCGGGAGGGAGCACAGATACGCAGTATTTT.

This clone has only a few counts. The J gene is TRBJ2-2, the V gene TRBV6-5; D gene uncertain. From germline, CDR1 is MNHEY and CDR2 SVGAGI. Trimming stripped 5 bases from V and 5 bases from J, with 9 bases between. The CDR3 sequence is 13 residues long. CDR3 loop: CASSPGWTGELFF. The CDR3 nucleotides are TGTGCCAGCAGTCCCGGGTGGACCGGGGAGCTGTTTTTT.

The V gene is TRBV7-9, the J gene TRBJ2-1; TRBD2 agrees at 8 bases. The CDR3 has 16 residues. Germline CDR1 is SEHNR and CDR2 is FQNEAQ (reference sequence). With V trimmed by 5 bases and J by 8 bases, 14 bases remained unmatched. CDR3 sequence: CASSPAISGSFDEQFF. The DNA for the CDR3 is TGTGCCAGCAGCCCCGCTATAAGCGGGAGTTTCGATGAGCAGTTCTTC.

The gene calls are TRBV7-9 and TRBJ2-1; a weak D match, TRBD2 (5 bases). Trimming pared 5 bases from V and 9 bases from J, leaving 11 bases between. Germline V gives CDR1 SEHNR, CDR2 FQNEAQ (reference sequence). The CDR3 contains 12 residues. CDR3 bases: TGTGCCAGCAGCGGACCACTAGGTGAGCAGTTCTTC. This translates into CASSGPLGEQFF. Filled out from reference TRBV7-9 and TRBJ2-1, the complete variable domain reads DTGVSQNPRHKITKRGQNVTFRCDPISEHNRLYWYRQTLGQGPEFLTYFQNEAQLEKSRLLSDRFSAERPKGSFSTLEIQRTEQGDSAMYLCASSGPLGEQFFGPGTRLTVL.

This chain uses TRBV2 with TRBJ2-5; TRBD2 aligns across 8 bases. The CDR3 extends over 15 amino acids. J gave up 0 bases and V 6 bases, and 6 bases lay outside the gene matches. Germline V lookup: CDR1 SNHLY, CDR2 FYNNEI. DNA for the CDR3: TGTGCCAGCAGAGATACTAGCGGCCACCAAGAGACCCAGTACTTC. Translated: CASRDTSGHQETQYF.

The chain couples TRBV27 to TRBJ1-5; maybe TRBD1 (6 bases). Trimming shortened V by 6 bases and J by 6 bases, and 9 bases separated the two germline ends. Germline loops: CDR1 MNHEY, CDR2 SMNVEV (reference sequence). The CDR3 spans 12 residues. The CDR3 spells CASRGGGQPQHF. DNA of the CDR3: TGTGCCAGCAGAGGGGGTGGTCAGCCCCAGCATTTT.

The sample holds one count of this clone. Other DNA sequences of this sample code for an identical CDR3. The chain carries TRBV27 and TRBJ2-1, with TRBD2 matching over 8 bases. This CDR3 has 14 residues. V shed 6 bases, J shed 9 bases, and the junction held 10 bases outside the gene matches. Germline V CDR1 and CDR2: MNHEY, SMNVEV (reference sequence). This chain's CDR3 is CASSWGLGLGEQFF. CDR3 nucleotide sequence: TGTGCCAGCAGCTGGGGACTAGGATTGGGTGAGCAGTTCTTC.

A remark on this clone: In the same sample, other DNA sequences code for this CDR3. V is TRBV27 and J is TRBJ1-5; D unresolved. The CDR3 runs to 15 residues. Germline CDR1 reads MNHEY; CDR2 reads SMNVEV (reference sequence). With 2 bases removed from V and 1 base from J, the gap between germline ends came to 9 bases. The CDR3 here is CASSLEGGSNQPQHF. The CDR3 DNA sequence: TGTGCCAGCAGTTTAGAGGGAGGGAGCAATCAGCCCCAGCATTTT.

The J gene is TRBJ2-2, the V gene TRBV19, with TRBD1 matching over 7 bases. Germline lookup yields CDR1 LNHDA and CDR2 SQIVND (reference sequence). The ends lost 3 bases at V and 5 bases at J; junction bases unmatched: 6. This CDR3 is 15 amino acids long. The CDR3 here is CASSIDRGLTGELFF. The CDR3 DNA reads TGTGCCAGTAGTATCGATAGGGGGCTTACCGGGGAGCTGTTTTTT.

V and J are TRBV4-2 and TRBJ2-1, with a tentative D call TRBD2 (5 bases). This CDR3 is 17 amino acids long. V gave up 0 bases and J gave up 0 bases, with 12 bases separating them. Looked up from germline, CDR1 is LGHNA and CDR2 is YNFKEQ. The DNA for the CDR3 is TGTGCCAGCAGCCAAGATCAGAGGGAGCACTCCTACAATGAGCAGTTCTTC. This gives the protein CASSQDQREHSYNEQFF.

J is TRBJ1-4 and V is TRBV7-8; unclear D gene. Germline values: CDR1 SGHVS, CDR2 FQNEAQ. The CDR3 runs to 16 residues. The V and J ends lost 1 base and 5 bases respectively, with 14 bases between them. The DNA for the CDR3 is TGTGCCAGCAGCTTAGAAACGGGAGATTTGAATGAAAAACTGTTTTTT. This sequence encodes CASSLETGDLNEKLFF.

CDR3 nucleotides: TGTGCCAGCAGCTTAGTGGCAGGACCGGCCAACTATGGCTACACCTTC. This sequence encodes CASSLVAGPANYGYTF. This chain uses TRBV7-9 with TRBJ1-2, with D unresolved. The ends were cut back, 1 base at V and 2 bases at J, with 14 bases in the middle. There are 16 residues in the CDR3. Germline V CDR1 and CDR2: SEHNR, FQNEAQ (reference sequence).